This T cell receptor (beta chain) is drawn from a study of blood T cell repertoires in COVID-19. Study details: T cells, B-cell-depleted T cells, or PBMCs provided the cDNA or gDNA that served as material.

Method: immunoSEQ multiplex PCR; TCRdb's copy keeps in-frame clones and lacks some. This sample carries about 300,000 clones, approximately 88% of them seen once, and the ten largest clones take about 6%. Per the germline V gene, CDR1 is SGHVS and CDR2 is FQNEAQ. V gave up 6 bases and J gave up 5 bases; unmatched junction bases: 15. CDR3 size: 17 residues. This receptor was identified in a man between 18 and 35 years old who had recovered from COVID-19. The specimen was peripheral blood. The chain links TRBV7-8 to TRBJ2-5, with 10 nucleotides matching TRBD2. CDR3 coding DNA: TGTGCCAGCAGTCAGGGGAGCGGGGGGGTCATAATGGAGACCCAGTACTTC. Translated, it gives CASSQGSGGVIMETQYF.